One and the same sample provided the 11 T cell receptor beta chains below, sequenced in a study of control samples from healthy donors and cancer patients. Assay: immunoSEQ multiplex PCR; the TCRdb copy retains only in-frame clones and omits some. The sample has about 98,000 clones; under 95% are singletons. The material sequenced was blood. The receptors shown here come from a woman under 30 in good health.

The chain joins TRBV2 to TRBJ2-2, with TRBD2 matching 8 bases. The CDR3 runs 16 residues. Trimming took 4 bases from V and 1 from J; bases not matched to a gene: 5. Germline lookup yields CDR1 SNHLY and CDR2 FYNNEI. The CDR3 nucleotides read TGTGCCAGCAGTGTAGGGCTAGCGGGGAACACCGGGGAGCTGTTTTTT. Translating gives CASSVGLAGNTGELFF.

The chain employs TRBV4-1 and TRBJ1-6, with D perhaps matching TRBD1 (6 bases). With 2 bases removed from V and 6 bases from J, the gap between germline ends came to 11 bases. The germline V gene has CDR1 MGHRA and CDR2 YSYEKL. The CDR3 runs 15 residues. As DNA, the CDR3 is TGCGCCAGCAGCCAAACGGACAGTTCTAATTCACCCCTCCACTTT. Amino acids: CASSQTDSSNSPLHF.

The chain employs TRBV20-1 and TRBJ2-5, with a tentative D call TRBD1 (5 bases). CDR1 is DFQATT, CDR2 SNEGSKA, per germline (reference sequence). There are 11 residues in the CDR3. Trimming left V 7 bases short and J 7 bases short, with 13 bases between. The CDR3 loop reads CSEQADPTQYF. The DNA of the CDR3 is TGCAGTGAACAGGCCGACCCGACCCAGTACTTC.

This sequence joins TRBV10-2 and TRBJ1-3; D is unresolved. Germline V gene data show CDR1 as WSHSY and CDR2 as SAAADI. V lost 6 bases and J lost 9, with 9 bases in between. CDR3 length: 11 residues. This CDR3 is CASRTGRTIYF. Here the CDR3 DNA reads TGCGCCAGCAGGACCGGGCGCACCATATATTTT.

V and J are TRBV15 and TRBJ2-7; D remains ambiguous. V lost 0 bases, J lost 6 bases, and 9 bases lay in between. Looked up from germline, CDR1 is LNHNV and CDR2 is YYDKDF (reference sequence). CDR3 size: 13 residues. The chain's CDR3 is CATSRDPSSEQYF. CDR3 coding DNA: TGTGCCACCAGCAGAGATCCGTCAAGCGAGCAGTACTTC.

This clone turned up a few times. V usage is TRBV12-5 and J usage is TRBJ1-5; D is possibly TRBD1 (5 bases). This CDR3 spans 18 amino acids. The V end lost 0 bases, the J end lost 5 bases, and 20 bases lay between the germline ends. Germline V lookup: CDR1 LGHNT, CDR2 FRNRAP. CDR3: CASGLVLRDPSYYQPQHF. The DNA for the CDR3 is TGTGCTAGTGGTTTGGTACTCAGGGACCCTTCTTATTATCAGCCCCAGCATTTT.

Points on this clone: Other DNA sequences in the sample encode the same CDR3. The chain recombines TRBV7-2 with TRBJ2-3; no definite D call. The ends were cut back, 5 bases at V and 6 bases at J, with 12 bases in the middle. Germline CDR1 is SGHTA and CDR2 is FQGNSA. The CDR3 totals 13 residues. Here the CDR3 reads CASSLLFTDTQYF. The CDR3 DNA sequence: TGTGCCAGCAGCCTCCTCTTTACCGATACGCAGTATTTT.

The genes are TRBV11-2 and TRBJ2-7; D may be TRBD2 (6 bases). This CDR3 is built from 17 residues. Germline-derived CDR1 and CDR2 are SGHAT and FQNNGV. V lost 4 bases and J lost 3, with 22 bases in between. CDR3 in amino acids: CASSSSRDSSSIYEQYF. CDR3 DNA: TGTGCCAGCAGCTCCTCCCGGGACTCCAGCTCGATCTACGAGCAGTACTTC.

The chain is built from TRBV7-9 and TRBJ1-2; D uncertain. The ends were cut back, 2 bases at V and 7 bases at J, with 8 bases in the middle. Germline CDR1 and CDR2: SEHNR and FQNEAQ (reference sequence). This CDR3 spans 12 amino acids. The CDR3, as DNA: TGTGCCAGCAGCTTAAATGTCGGTGGCTACACCTTC. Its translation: CASSLNVGGYTF.

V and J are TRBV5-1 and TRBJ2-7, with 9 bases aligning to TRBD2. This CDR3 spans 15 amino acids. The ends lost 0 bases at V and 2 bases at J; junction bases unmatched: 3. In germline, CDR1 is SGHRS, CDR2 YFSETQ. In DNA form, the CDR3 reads TGCGCCAGCAGCTTGGTTGCGGGGGGGCCCTACGAGCAGTACTTC. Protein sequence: CASSLVAGGPYEQYF.

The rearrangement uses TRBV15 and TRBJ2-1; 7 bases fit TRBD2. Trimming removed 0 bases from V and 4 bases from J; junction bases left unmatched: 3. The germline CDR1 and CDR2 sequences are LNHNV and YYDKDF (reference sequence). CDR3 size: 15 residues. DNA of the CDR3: TGTGCCACCAGCAGAGAACCGGGAGGTTACAATGAGCAGTTCTTC. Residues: CATSREPGGYNEQFF.